What follows are 25 T cell receptor beta chains derived from one specimen sequenced in a study of OX40 agonist ivuxolimab in advanced cancers. Only in-frame clones appear in the TCRdb table, and some are missing; sequencing was by immunoSEQ multiplex PCR. The sample lists fewer than 55,000 clones; 85% to 90% were seen once. Sequenced material: CD4+ or CD8+ T cells sorted from blood, taken in a trial of the OX40 agonist ivuxolimab. The receptors stem from an adult with an advanced solid tumor such as melanoma, head and neck, liver or kidney cancer.

The chain recombines TRBV4-3 with TRBJ2-7; tentatively, D is TRBD1 (5 bases). V was shortened by 1 base and J by 3 bases, with 7 bases between the two germline ends. Per germline, CDR1 LGHNA and CDR2 YSLEER. The CDR3 runs 13 residues. The CDR3 protein is CASSQVQGYEQYF. The CDR3 DNA reads as TGCGCCAGCAGCCAAGTTCAGGGCTACGAGCAGTACTTC.

This rearrangement joins TRBV6-5 to TRBJ2-1; 11 bases are a match to TRBD2. This CDR3 has 14 amino acids. Germline values: CDR1 MNHEY, CDR2 SVGAGI. The junction had 3 bases not matched to a gene; V was cut back by 5 bases and J by 6 bases. The DNA of the CDR3 is TGTGCCAGCAGTATAGCGGGGGGGGGCAATGAGCAGTTCTTC. It specifies CASSIAGGGNEQFF.

This clone occurred a few times. Other DNA sequences in the sample encode the same CDR3. The genes are TRBV6-5 and TRBJ1-1; no definite D call. The germline gives CDR1 MNHEY, CDR2 SVGAGI. This CDR3 contains 13 residues. The germline V and J ends were trimmed by 0 bases and 4 bases, with 6 bases remaining between them. CDR3 nucleotide sequence: TGTGCCAGCAGTTACTCAGGCAGCACTGAAGCTTTCTTT. Its translation: CASSYSGSTEAFF.

For the CDR3, the DNA is TGTGCCTGGGGGGACAGGGCCACCACCCAGCCCCAGCATTTT. Translated, it gives CAWGDRATTQPQHF. V is TRBV30 and J is TRBJ1-5; TRBD1 matches at 9 bases. V gave up 5 bases and J gave up 7 bases; unmatched junction bases: 9. This CDR3 has 14 amino acids. Germline CDR1 reads GTSNPN; CDR2 reads SVGIG (reference sequence).

This chain joins TRBV7-9 and TRBJ2-1; D not resolved. Germline V gene sequence: CDR1 SEHNR, CDR2 FQNEAQ (reference sequence). Trimming cost V 4 bases and J 0 bases, with 16 bases left between them. CDR3 length: 17 amino acids. The CDR3 spells CASSSRTSEASYNEQFF. In DNA form, the CDR3 reads TGTGCCAGCAGCTCAAGAACCAGCGAGGCCTCCTACAATGAGCAGTTCTTC.

By its share, this clone is large. This chain joins TRBV4-3 and TRBJ1-5; D is ambiguous. V was clipped by 0 bases and J by 6 bases, with 12 bases between them. This CDR3 spans 15 amino acids. Per the germline V gene, CDR1 is LGHNA and CDR2 is YSLEER. CDR3 amino acids: CASSQDSGSSQPQHF. The CDR3 DNA reads as TGCGCCAGCAGCCAAGATTCCGGGTCAAGTCAGCCCCAGCATTTT.

The rearrangement joins TRBV7-9 to TRBJ2-7; maybe TRBD2 (5 bases). CDR1 and CDR2 from the germline V gene are SEHNR and FQNEAQ (reference sequence). V was cut by 2 bases and J by 3 bases, with 11 bases left in between. CDR3 size: 14 residues. This CDR3 is CASSLSGQLYEQYF. The CDR3 nucleotides read TGTGCCAGCAGCTTAAGCGGCCAGCTCTACGAGCAGTACTTC.

Points on this clone: Compared with germline, one end of the junction differs, possibly owing to a read error. The CDR3 region has the DNA TGTGCCCGCAGTTTATCCCCAGGGTCTCACTACGAGCAGTACTTC. Protein: CARSLSPGSHYEQYF. This chain connects TRBV28 to TRBJ2-7; D is perhaps TRBD1 (5 bases). CDR3 length: 15 amino acids. Germline lookup yields CDR1 MDHEN and CDR2 SYDVKM.

The chain links TRBV4-2 to TRBJ2-5; 8 bases fit TRBD2. The J call may be wrong; the DNA end is better matched by TRBJ2-7. The germline V gene encodes CDR1 LGHNA and CDR2 YNFKEQ. This CDR3 contains 19 residues. CDR3 in DNA: TGTGCCAGCAGCTCCCGTCCTAGCGGGTATATTAGCTCCTCCTACGAGCAGTACTTC. Amino acid sequence: CASSSRPSGYISSSYEQYF.

V gene TRBV6-5 combines with J gene TRBJ1-4; unclear D gene. The germline CDR1 and CDR2 sequences are MNHEY and SVGAGI. Trimming stripped 0 bases from V and 7 bases from J, with 6 bases between. This CDR3 has 13 residues. The CDR3 DNA reads TGTGCCAGCAGTTACTCTCTGCGTGAAAAACTGTTTTTT. Translation: CASSYSLREKLFF.

This rearrangement joins TRBV5-1 to TRBJ2-7, with 10 bases that match TRBD2. Germline loops: CDR1 SGHRS, CDR2 YFSETQ. This CDR3 comprises 16 residues. J gave up 3 bases and V 4 bases, and 10 bases lay outside the gene matches. CDR3 in DNA: TGCGCCAGCAGCCTCACCCCTAGCGGGGGCGGCTACGAGCAGTACTTC. Amino acids: CASSLTPSGGGYEQYF. Supplemented by reference TRBV5-1 and TRBJ2-7, the full variable domain reads KAGVTQTPRYLIKTRGQQVTLSCSPISGHRSVSWYQQTPGQGLQFLFEYFSETQRNKGNFPGRFSGRQFSNSRSEMNVSTLELGDSALYLCASSLTPSGGGYEQYFGPGTRLTVT.

The chain has TRBV4-2 and TRBJ2-7; 11 nucleotides line up with TRBD2. The germline V gene has CDR1 LGHNA and CDR2 YNFKEQ. V lost 8 bases, J lost 0 bases, and 6 bases stayed unmatched. The CDR3 extends over 15 amino acids. CDR3 DNA: TGTGCCAGCCGAACTAGCGGGAGTTCCTCCTACGAGCAGTACTTC. It specifies CASRTSGSSSYEQYF.

The gene calls are TRBV9 and TRBJ2-7; 8 nucleotides align to TRBD2. Germline loops: CDR1 SGDLS, CDR2 YYNGEE. This CDR3 is 15 amino acids long. The trim removed 4 bases at V and 3 bases at J, leaving 9 bases unmatched. This CDR3 is CASSRGGGGFYEQYF. DNA for the CDR3: TGTGCCAGCAGCCGGGGAGGCGGGGGGTTCTACGAGCAGTACTTC.

V gene TRBV19 combines with J gene TRBJ2-7, with 14 bases fitting TRBD2. The V segment lost 5 bases and the J segment 0 bases; nucleotides outside the gene matches: 6. CDR1 LNHDA and CDR2 SQIVND come from the germline V gene (reference sequence). The CDR3 covers 17 residues. The CDR3 protein is CASSAGLAGADSYEQYF. DNA of the CDR3: TGTGCCAGTAGTGCGGGACTAGCGGGAGCCGACTCCTACGAGCAGTACTTC.

The chain employs TRBV19 and TRBJ1-5; 8 bases are shared with TRBD1. V shed 5 bases, J shed 6 bases, and the junction held 9 bases outside the gene matches. CDR1 LNHDA and CDR2 SQIVND come from the germline V gene (reference sequence). The CDR3 is 15 amino acids. In DNA form, the CDR3 reads TGTGCCAGTAGTCCGAGGACAGGGTTTGTTCAGCCCCAGCATTTT. Its protein is CASSPRTGFVQPQHF.

V is TRBV19 and J is TRBJ1-1, with D hard to call. CDR1 is LNHDA, CDR2 SQIVND, per germline (reference sequence). Trimming took 3 bases from V and 3 from J, leaving 23 bases between them. This CDR3 is 18 amino acids long. CDR3 sequence reads: CASSIRGFVGLQDTEAFF. DNA for the CDR3: TGTGCCAGTAGTATCCGGGGTTTTGTGGGGTTGCAGGACACTGAAGCTTTCTTT.

This clone is categorized as medium-sized. The rearrangement links TRBV7-2 to TRBJ1-4; unclear D gene. The V and J ends lost 3 bases and 4 bases respectively, with 12 bases between them. The CDR3 is 15 residues long. The germline gives CDR1 SGHTA, CDR2 FQGNSA. The CDR3 loop is CASSLPFSFNEKLFF. The CDR3 DNA reads as TGTGCCAGCAGCTTGCCATTTTCTTTTAATGAAAAACTGTTTTTT.

This rearrangement joins TRBV27 to TRBJ2-7; 8 bases are shared with TRBD2. The CDR3 covers 15 residues. CDR1 is MNHEY, CDR2 SMNVEV, per germline (reference sequence). Trimming cost V 4 bases and J 2 bases; bases outside gene matches: 7. CDR3 region: CASSYLLAEPYEQYF. In nucleotides, the CDR3 is TGTGCCAGCAGTTACCTACTAGCGGAACCCTACGAGCAGTACTTC.

The V and J genes are TRBV30 and TRBJ1-2; tentative D call: TRBD1 (6 bases). V was cut by 0 bases and J by 4 bases, with 15 bases left in between. The germline V gene has CDR1 GTSNPN and CDR2 SVGIG (reference sequence). CDR3 length: 15 residues. The CDR3 here is CAWSVGVSGVYGYTF. The CDR3, as DNA: TGTGCCTGGAGTGTAGGCGTGTCAGGGGTCTATGGCTACACCTTC.

The chain has TRBV6-4 and TRBJ1-1, with 8 bases aligning to TRBD1. V lost 2 bases to trimming and J lost 1 base; unmatched junction nucleotides: 3. This CDR3 has 15 amino acids. Germline CDR1 is MRHNA and CDR2 is SNTAGT. The chain's CDR3 is CASSDPRGRNTEAFF. For the CDR3, the DNA is TGTGCCAGCAGTGACCCCAGGGGGCGGAACACTGAAGCTTTCTTT.

This rearrangement joins TRBV28 to TRBJ2-3; D might be TRBD1 or TRBD2, each matching 6 bases. V shed 5 bases and J shed 5 bases, with 17 bases lying between them. This CDR3 has 15 residues. CDR1 is MDHEN and CDR2 is SYDVKM in the germline V gene. Written as DNA, the CDR3 is TGTGCCAGCAGTCCCCCGGGGGCTCTGAGAGATACGCAGTATTTT. This codes for CASSPPGALRDTQYF. The full variable domain, with the rest looked up from reference TRBV28 and TRBJ2-3, is DVKVTQSSRYLVKRTGEKVFLECVQDMDHENMFWYRQDPGLGLRLIYFSYDVKMKEKGDIPEGYSVSREKKERFSLILESASTNQTSMYLCASSPPGALRDTQYFGPGTRLTVL.

The chain uses TRBV10-3 and TRBJ1-2; D not certain. Germline assignment: CDR1 ENHRY and CDR2 SYGVKD. The CDR3 spans 14 residues. V lost 0 bases, J lost 3 bases, and 8 bases lay in between. The DNA for the CDR3 is TGTGCCATCAGTGAGTCCGGCAGCTACTATGGCTACACCTTC. Protein product: CAISESGSYYGYTF.

The DNA of the CDR3 is TGTGCCAGCAGCGTAGGGAGCGGAGCCCCCTACGAGCAGTACTTC. Protein product: CASSVGSGAPYEQYF. The chain employs TRBV9 and TRBJ2-7, with a possible D match to TRBD2 (5 bases). The CDR3 is made up of 15 amino acids. Per germline, CDR1 SGDLS and CDR2 YYNGEE. The V end lost 0 bases, the J end lost 2 bases, and 12 bases lay between the germline ends. Complete variable domain (other parts from reference TRBV9 and TRBJ2-7): DSGVTQTPKHLITATGQRVTLRCSPRSGDLSVYWYQQSLDQGLQFLIQYYNGEERAKGNILERFSAQQFPDLHSELNLSSLELGDSALYFCASSVGSGAPYEQYFGPGTRLTVT.

This sequence joins TRBV6-5 and TRBJ2-7; 8 bases are a match to TRBD2. After removal of 2 bases from V and 5 bases from J, the junction contained 5 bases not matched to a gene. CDR3 length: 14 amino acids. Germline V gene data show CDR1 as MNHEY and CDR2 as SVGAGI. The chain's CDR3 is CASSYRPGGDEQYF. The CDR3 DNA follows: TGTGCCAGCAGTTACCGCCCGGGGGGGGACGAGCAGTACTTC.

The count of this clone is one. This chain joins TRBV7-9 and TRBJ2-1, with 8 bases matching TRBD2. CDR3 length equals 17 residues. V was clipped by 5 bases and J by 4 bases; unmatched bases: 13. Per the germline V gene, CDR1 is SEHNR and CDR2 is FQNEAQ (reference sequence). CDR3 residues: CASSPPTAGVPYNEQFF. The CDR3 DNA sequence: TGTGCCAGCAGCCCCCCCACAGCGGGAGTCCCATACAATGAGCAGTTCTTC.